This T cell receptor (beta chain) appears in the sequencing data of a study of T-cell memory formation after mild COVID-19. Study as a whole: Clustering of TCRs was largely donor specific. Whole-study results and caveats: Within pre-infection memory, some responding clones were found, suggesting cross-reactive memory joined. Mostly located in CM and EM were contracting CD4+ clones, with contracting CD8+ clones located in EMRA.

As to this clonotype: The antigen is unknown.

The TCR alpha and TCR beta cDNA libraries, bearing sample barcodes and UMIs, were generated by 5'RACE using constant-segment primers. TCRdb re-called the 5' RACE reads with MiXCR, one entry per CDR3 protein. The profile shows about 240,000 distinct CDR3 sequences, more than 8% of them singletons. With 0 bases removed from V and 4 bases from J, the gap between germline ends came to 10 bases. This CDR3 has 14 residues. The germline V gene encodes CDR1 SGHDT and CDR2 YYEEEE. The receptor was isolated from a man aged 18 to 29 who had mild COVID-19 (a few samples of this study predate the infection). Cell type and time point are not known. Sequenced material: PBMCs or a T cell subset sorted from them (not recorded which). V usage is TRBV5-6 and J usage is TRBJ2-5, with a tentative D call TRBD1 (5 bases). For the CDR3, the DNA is TGTGCCAGCAGCTTGGCTCAGGGCTCAGAGACCCAGTACTTC. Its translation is CASSLAQGSETQYF.